Listed below are T cell receptor beta chains from one sample, sequenced in a study of T cells after yellow fever vaccination. Each CDR3 protein gets one entry after TCRdb re-called the 5' RACE reads with MiXCR. The table has about 69,000 distinct CDR3 sequences, 5.5% to 7.5% seen once. The starting material was CD4+ T cells sorted from PBMCs, obtained more than 13 days after the first yellow fever vaccination. These receptors came from a young man who received the YFV17D yellow fever vaccine. Each CDR3 is given with its conserved first and last residue. The D gene is left open where the match is weak. Clone size is not always given. Where it is, it says once, few, many or a class for expanded clones.

length	J	size	D	V	DNA	CDR3
12	TRBJ2-1	many	-	TRBV5-1	TGCGCCAGCAGCTTGGGGGGGAATGAGCAGTTCTTC	CASSLGGNEQFF
12	TRBJ1-1	many	-	TRBV6-5	TGTGCCAGCAGTTACTCGCGGGGGCTAGCTTTCTTT	CASSYSRGLAFF
14	TRBJ1-5	many	-	TRBV7-2	TGTGCCAGCAGCCCACCGTGGGGCAATCAGCCCCAGCATTTT	CASSPPWGNQPQHF
19	TRBJ2-6	many	-	TRBV6-5	TGTGCCAGCAGTTTTGGAGGGAAGGGTCTCAGCTCTGGGGCCAACGTCCTGACTTTC	CASSFGGKGLSSGANVLTF
15	TRBJ2-2	many	-	TRBV4-2	TGTGCCAGCAGCCAAGTCATCCGGGTGGGCGGGGAGCTGTTTTTT	CASSQVIRVGGELFF
13	TRBJ1-4	many	-	TRBV6-5	TGTGCCAGCTTTCGAGGTCCGGGTGAAAAACTGTTTTTT	CASFRGPGEKLFF
12	TRBJ2-1	many	-	TRBV28	TGTGCCAGCAGTCAGACGGGACATGAGCAGTTCTTC	CASSQTGHEQFF
14	TRBJ1-3	many	-	TRBV5-1	TGCGCCTTCCACCCGGGACAATGGAGAAACACCATATATTTT	CAFHPGQWRNTIYF
17	TRBJ1-3	many	-	TRBV6-5	TGTGCCAGCAGTTACTCGAGTTGGCACGATCTTGGAAACACCATATATTTT	CASSYSSWHDLGNTIYF
14	TRBJ2-1	many	TRBD2	TRBV20-1	TGCAGTGCTCAACTAGCGGGGGGCTCCAATGAGCAGTTCTTC	CSAQLAGGSNEQFF
14	TRBJ2-3	many	-	TRBV12-3/TRBV12-4	TGTGCCAGCAGTAGCCTTGTTAGCACAGATACGCAGTATTTT	CASSSLVSTDTQYF
12	TRBJ1-2	many	-	TRBV12-3/TRBV12-4	TGTGCCAGCAGTTTAAGGAACTATGGCTACACCTTC	CASSLRNYGYTF
13	TRBJ2-1	-	-	TRBV19	TGTGCCAGTAGTATAGATCGGGCGCCAGCGCAGTTCTTC	CASSIDRAPAQFF
19	TRBJ2-7	many	-	TRBV11-2	TGTGCCAGCAGCTTAGAGGGACGTGATCAGGCAGAGACAGGTACTAAGCAGTACTTC	CASSLEGRDQAETGTKQYF
14	TRBJ2-7	-	-	TRBV7-2	TGTGCCAGCAGCAACGGCGGGGTCAACTACGAGCAGTACTTC	CASSNGGVNYEQYF
14	TRBJ1-6	many	-	TRBV28	TGTGCCAGCAGGTTGGACAGTAAGCGATCACCCCTCCACTTT	CASRLDSKRSPLHF
14	TRBJ1-1	many	-	TRBV6-5	TGTGCCAGCCGTCTAGCCCAGGGCTACACTGAAGCTTTCTTT	CASRLAQGYTEAFF
17	TRBJ1-6	many	-	TRBV21-1	TGTGCCAGCAGCTCCCCGGGGGTAGGGGCCTTAGGTTCACCCCTCCACTTT	CASSSPGVGALGSPLHF
14	TRBJ2-3	many	-	TRBV12-3/TRBV12-4	TGTGCCAGCAGTTCCTGGACTATTACAGATACGCAGTATTTT	CASSSWTITDTQYF
17	TRBJ2-1	many	TRBD2	TRBV6-5	TGTGCCAGCAGTTACTCGACTAGCGGGATCCCATACAATGAGCAGTTCTTC	CASSYSTSGIPYNEQFF
16	TRBJ1-4	many	-	TRBV5-1	TGCGCCAGCAGCTTGGGACACACTGCAACTAATGAAAAACTGTTTTTT	CASSLGHTATNEKLFF
14	TRBJ2-7	many	-	TRBV12-3/TRBV12-4	TGTGCCAGCAGTCCCATGACACTCTCCTACGAGCAGTACTTC	CASSPMTLSYEQYF
16	TRBJ2-1	many	TRBD2	TRBV7-2	TGTGCCAGCAGGCCCTACTACGCGGGGGGGAAGGACGGGCAGTTCTTC	CASRPYYAGGKDGQFF
15	TRBJ2-3	many	-	TRBV7-8	TGTGCCAGCAGCCAAAACAGCTTTAGCACAGATACGCAGTATTTT	CASSQNSFSTDTQYF
13	TRBJ2-7	many	-	TRBV3-1	-	CASSFGPGGEQYF
14	TRBJ1-2	many	TRBD1	TRBV7-2	TGTGCCAGCAGTCCGGGGACAGGGGGACGAGGCTACACCTTC	CASSPGTGGRGYTF
16	TRBJ2-2	-	TRBD2	TRBV5-4	TGTACCAGCAGCTCCCAATCGCGGGGGGGCGGCGGGGAGCTGTTTTTT	CTSSSQSRGGGGELFF
15	TRBJ2-2	many	TRBD2	TRBV7-2	TGTGCCAGCAGCCCCAAGCGGGGGAACACCGGGGAGCTGTTTTTT	CASSPKRGNTGELFF
17	TRBJ2-6	-	TRBD2	TRBV7-8	TGTGCCAGCAATAGACTAGCGGCTAACTCTGGGGCCAACGTCCTGACTTTC	CASNRLAANSGANVLTF
11	TRBJ2-2	many	-	TRBV20-1	TGCAGTGCCTTGGGCCCCGGGGAGCTGTTTTTT	CSALGPGELFF
15	TRBJ2-1	-	TRBD2	TRBV20-1	TGCAGTGCTAGCGTTAGCGGGGGGGCCTACAATGAGCAGTTCTTC	CSASVSGGAYNEQFF
16	TRBJ2-3	many	TRBD2	TRBV7-2	TGTGCCAGCAGCTTAGGAAGCGGGGGGGTCACAGATACGCAGTATTTT	CASSLGSGGVTDTQYF
15	TRBJ2-3	many	-	TRBV5-1	TGCGCCAGCAGCTTGGTACAGGGTGGCACAGATACGCAGTATTTT	CASSLVQGGTDTQYF
14	TRBJ1-1	-	-	TRBV2	TGTGCCAGCAGTGAAGTCACAGGGAGGACTGAAGCTTTCTTT	CASSEVTGRTEAFF
19	TRBJ1-1	few	TRBD1	TRBV10-1	TGCGCCAGCAGTGAGTCCTACACCCCAAAGACAGGGGAGAACACTGAAGCTTTCTTT	CASSESYTPKTGENTEAFF
12	TRBJ1-6	many	-	TRBV29-1	TGCAGCGTTGAAGGTTGGCGGTCACCCCTCCACTTT	CSVEGWRSPLHF
14	TRBJ2-5	many	-	TRBV28	TGTGCCAGCAGTTTTTGGGGAAAGCAAGAGACCCAGTACTTC	CASSFWGKQETQYF
13	TRBJ2-6	many	-	TRBV20-1	TGCAGTGCTACCCTCTCTGGGGCCAACGTCCTGACTTTC	CSATLSGANVLTF
14	TRBJ2-2	many	-	TRBV4-1	TGCGCCAGCAGCCAAGAATACCGCGCCGGGGAGCTGTTTTTT	CASSQEYRAGELFF
13	TRBJ2-2	many	-	TRBV11-2	TGTGCCAGCAGCTTCTTTCCCACCGGGGAGCTGTTTTTT	CASSFFPTGELFF
16	TRBJ2-2	many	-	TRBV14	TGTGCCAGCAGCTATTTATCCCCAGGGAACACCGGGGAGCTGTTTTTT	CASSYLSPGNTGELFF
17	TRBJ2-1	many	TRBD2	TRBV25-1	TGTGCCAGCAGTGAATGGCCGACCGGGACTAGCGCCAATGAGCAGTTCTTC	CASSEWPTGTSANEQFF
16	TRBJ1-3	many	-	TRBV5-1	TGCGCCAGCAGCTTGGGACGGGCTAACTCTGGAAACACCATATATTTT	CASSLGRANSGNTIYF
16	TRBJ2-5	many	TRBD2	TRBV5-1	TGCGCCAGCAGCCGGAGCGGGACCCCAGTTCAAGAGACCCAGTACTTC	CASSRSGTPVQETQYF
15	TRBJ1-1	many	TRBD1	TRBV11-1	TGTGCCAGCATCCTGACAGGGGGCACGAACACTGAAGCTTTCTTT	CASILTGGTNTEAFF
16	TRBJ2-5	many	TRBD2	TRBV12-3/TRBV12-4	TGTGCCAGCAGTTTCGGGGGAGCGGGGGGAAAAGAGACCCAGTACTTC	CASSFGGAGGKETQYF
13	TRBJ2-1	many	-	TRBV11-3	TGTGCCAGCAGCTTAGCTCCCTACAATGAGCAGTTCTTC	CASSLAPYNEQFF
17	TRBJ1-4	many	-	TRBV4-1	TGCGCCAGCAGCCAAGATGAGCCTCCAGGGATACGTGAAAAACTGTTTTTT	CASSQDEPPGIREKLFF
15	TRBJ2-1	-	-	TRBV5-6	TGTGCCAGCAGCTCCGGACTCTTCTGCTGCAATGAGCAGTTCTTC	CASSSGLFCCNEQFF
15	TRBJ2-7	many	-	TRBV18	TGTGCCAGCTCACCCGGGGGGCTCCTCTCCTACGAGCAGTACTTC	CASSPGGLLSYEQYF
15	TRBJ1-5	many	-	TRBV2	TGTGCCAGCAGTGAAAGCCTTGGGCAGTATCAGCCCCAGCATTTT	CASSESLGQYQPQHF
13	TRBJ2-5	many	-	TRBV18	TGTGCCAGCTCACCATCAGATTCAGAGACCCAGTACTTC	CASSPSDSETQYF
17	TRBJ1-6	-	-	TRBV5-6	TGTGCCAGCAGCCCAGGGGTACCGAGCTCCTATAATTCACCCCTCCACTTT	CASSPGVPSSYNSPLHF
13	TRBJ1-3	many	-	TRBV3-1	TGTGCCAGCAGCCAAGGGTCTGGAAACACCATATATTTT	CASSQGSGNTIYF
13	TRBJ2-5	many	-	TRBV7-9	TGTGCCAGCAGCTTAGCGACCCAAGAGACCCAGTACTTC	CASSLATQETQYF
18	TRBJ1-2	many	TRBD1	TRBV5-1	TGCGCCAGCAGCCTCTCCGGAACTCGGACAGGGGTACTCTATGGCTACACCTTC	CASSLSGTRTGVLYGYTF
14	TRBJ2-7	many	-	TRBV5-1	TGCGCCAGCAAAAGACTCGTACCTCCCTACGAGCAGTACTTC	CASKRLVPPYEQYF